Below, 28 T cell receptor beta chains from the same sample are listed, as sequenced in a study of cytomegalovirus exposure and HLA in healthy donors. PCR used 60 Vbeta primers and 13 Jbeta primers. Some clones are missing from TCRdb's copy, which holds only in-frame ones; the method was immunoSEQ multiplex PCR. The sample holds 100,000 or so clones, around 80% seen once. The sample consisted of PBMCs. The receptors come from a man aged 25 to 45 in good health and CMV-seropositive.

The rearrangement uses TRBV28 and TRBJ1-2, with D uncertain. Trimming removed 7 bases from V and 4 bases from J, with 16 bases in between. This CDR3 has 14 residues. Germline V gives CDR1 MDHEN, CDR2 SYDVKM. CDR3 loop: CASTHFGQTYGYTF. The CDR3 nucleotides read TGTGCCAGCACCCATTTCGGTCAAACCTATGGCTACACCTTC.

CDR3: CASSLGQAETKETQYF. CDR3 in DNA: TGTGCCAGCAGCTTAGGACAAGCGGAAACTAAAGAGACCCAGTACTTC. The V and J genes are TRBV7-9 and TRBJ2-5, with D perhaps matching TRBD2 (5 bases). Germline V CDR1 and CDR2: SEHNR, FQNEAQ (reference sequence). V lost 1 base, J lost 3 bases, and 15 bases lay in between. The CDR3 contains 16 residues.

The chain uses TRBV27 and TRBJ1-5, with D tentatively TRBD1 (6 bases). Trimming left V 6 bases short and J 2 bases short, with 17 bases between. CDR1 MNHEY and CDR2 SMNVEV come from the germline V gene (reference sequence). This CDR3 has 16 amino acids. The CDR3 is CASRPDSLIRNQPQHF. Here the CDR3 DNA reads TGTGCCAGCAGACCGGACAGCCTGATTCGCAATCAGCCCCAGCATTTT.

Regarding this clone: A junction boundary mismatches the germline segment, possibly from a read error. The gene calls are TRBV7-9 and TRBJ1-3; possible D gene TRBD1, 5 bases. This CDR3 has 17 amino acids. Germline lookup yields CDR1 SEHNR and CDR2 FQNEAQ (reference sequence). CDR3 in amino acids: CSSSLGGWGNSGNTIYF. The CDR3 DNA is TGTTCCAGCAGCTTGGGGGGTTGGGGAAACTCTGGAAACACCATATATTTT.

The rearrangement links TRBV15 to TRBJ1-2, with a tentative D call TRBD1 (5 bases). Between the trimmed V and J ends, which lost 0 bases and 6 bases, there was a span of 17 bases. CDR3 length equals 16 residues. Looked up from germline, CDR1 is LNHNV and CDR2 is YYDKDF (reference sequence). The CDR3 region is CATSRDHWDLGDGYTF. The CDR3 DNA reads TGTGCCACCAGCAGAGATCACTGGGACTTGGGGGATGGCTACACCTTC.

This clone was seen a few times. The genes are TRBV28 and TRBJ2-5; D call uncertain. The CDR3 spans 14 residues. V was trimmed by 1 base and J by 7 bases, leaving 13 bases between them. The germline CDR1 and CDR2 sequences are MDHEN and SYDVKM. The CDR3 DNA sequence: TGTGCCAGCAGTTTATTTCACCCGGGTGGGACCCAGTACTTC. Translation gives CASSLFHPGGTQYF.

The J gene is TRBJ1-4, the V gene TRBV5-1, with D perhaps TRBD1 (6 bases). The CDR3 is 17 amino acids. Deletions cut 2 bases from V and 0 bases from J, with 14 bases between. CDR1 is SGHRS, CDR2 YFSETQ, per germline. Here the CDR3 reads CASSLMPGGPTNEKLFF. Written as DNA, the CDR3 is TGCGCCAGCAGCTTAATGCCGGGGGGCCCAACTAATGAAAAACTGTTTTTT.

The genes are TRBV12-5 and TRBJ1-5, with TRBD1 matching over 8 bases. This CDR3 contains 14 residues. V dropped 6 bases and J dropped 4; count of bases not matched to a gene: 5. Germline-derived CDR1 and CDR2 are LGHNT and FRNRAP. The CDR3 spells CASGSGTGNQPQHF. The CDR3 DNA reads as TGTGCTAGTGGCTCCGGGACAGGTAATCAGCCCCAGCATTTT.

The rearrangement links TRBV27 to TRBJ2-1; 7 nucleotides agree with TRBD1. Germline V gives CDR1 MNHEY, CDR2 SMNVEV (reference sequence). The CDR3 loop spans 16 amino acids. After removal of 4 bases from V and 1 base from J, the junction contained 7 bases not matched to a gene. Written as DNA, the CDR3 is TGTGCCAGCAGTTCTGGGACAGCGATTTCCTACAATGAGCAGTTCTTC. Translating gives CASSSGTAISYNEQFF.

The table lists this clone with a few counts. The J gene is TRBJ1-5, the V gene TRBV4-3; perhaps TRBD1 as D (5 bases). CDR3 length: 18 residues. The germline V gene encodes CDR1 LGHNA and CDR2 YSLEER. Trimming shortened V by 0 bases and J by 2 bases, and 17 bases separated the two germline ends. The CDR3 here is CASSQDLSGPGGNQPQHF. Here the CDR3 DNA reads TGCGCCAGCAGCCAAGACCTCTCAGGGCCGGGGGGCAATCAGCCCCAGCATTTT.

The J gene is TRBJ2-1, the V gene TRBV6-5; 8 bases map to TRBD2. The CDR3 loop spans 16 amino acids. V shed 0 bases and J 5 bases; nucleotides not matched to a gene: 6. Germline V gene lookup returns CDR1 MNHEY and CDR2 SVGAGI. The CDR3 DNA is TGTGCCAGCAGTTACTCCAGCGGGAGCAGGGACAATGAGCAGTTCTTC. Encoded protein: CASSYSSGSRDNEQFF.

The chain recombines TRBV19 with TRBJ1-1, with a tentative D call TRBD1 (6 bases). Germline assignment: CDR1 LNHDA and CDR2 SQIVND (reference sequence). This CDR3 contains 14 residues. Trimming removed 5 bases at V and 1 base at J, with 11 bases between. The CDR3 DNA follows: TGTGCCAGTAGTGCGGGAGGGGGGAACACTGAAGCTTTCTTT. Amino acid sequence: CASSAGGGNTEAFF. Full variable domain (remainder filled in from reference TRBV19 and TRBJ1-1): DGGITQSPKYLFRKEGQNVTLSCEQNLNHDAMYWYRQDPGQGLRLIYYSQIVNDFQKGDIAEGYSVSREKKESFPLTVTSAQKNPTAFYLCASSAGGGNTEAFFGQGTRLTVV.

CDR3 amino acids: CAISESGGEQYF. CDR3 coding DNA: TGTGCCATCAGTGAGTCGGGAGGCGAGCAGTACTTC. The gene calls are TRBV10-3 and TRBJ2-7; D is perhaps TRBD2 (6 bases). The V end was cut by 0 bases, the J end by 6 bases, with 6 bases between. Germline V gives CDR1 ENHRY, CDR2 SYGVKD. This CDR3 comprises 12 residues.

V gene TRBV9 combines with J gene TRBJ2-3; D call uncertain. Trimming left V 0 bases short and J 3 bases short, with 5 bases between. The CDR3 contains 13 residues. Germline loops: CDR1 SGDLS, CDR2 YYNGEE. DNA for the CDR3: TGTGCCAGCAGCGTAGTTTCTACAGATACGCAGTATTTT. Translation gives CASSVVSTDTQYF.

The chain is built from TRBV2 and TRBJ1-5; the match to TRBD1 covers 9 bases. From germline, CDR1 is SNHLY and CDR2 FYNNEI. The CDR3 runs to 13 residues. Unmatched junction bases numbered 4, after V lost 7 bases and J lost 6 bases. In DNA, the CDR3 is TGTGCCAGCATGGGGACAGGGAGTCAGCCCCAGCATTTT. Its protein product is CASMGTGSQPQHF.

In this sample, this clone turned up once. The chain joins TRBV29-1 to TRBJ1-1, with 11 bases fitting TRBD1. V lost 5 bases, J lost 1 base, and 3 bases stayed unmatched. The CDR3 covers 14 residues. Germline lookup yields CDR1 SQVTM and CDR2 ANQGSEA. This CDR3 is CSVRDRGRNTEAFF. The CDR3 DNA reads as TGCAGCGTTCGGGACAGGGGGAGGAACACTGAAGCTTTCTTT.

V and J are TRBV28 and TRBJ2-1; 7 nucleotides agree with TRBD2. CDR3 length: 17 residues. The V and J ends lost 4 bases and 4 bases, in that order; junction bases with no gene match: 13. Looked up from germline, CDR1 is MDHEN and CDR2 is SYDVKM. The CDR3 DNA follows: TGTGCCAGCAGTTCCCTAGTTTTTACGGGAGGTTACAATGAGCAGTTCTTC. It encodes CASSSLVFTGGYNEQFF.

V is TRBV4-1 and J is TRBJ1-5; 7 bases match TRBD1. The germline CDR1 and CDR2 sequences are MGHRA and YSYEKL. The V segment lost 1 base and the J segment 9 bases; nucleotides outside the gene matches: 6. The CDR3 sequence is 14 residues long. The chain's CDR3 is CASSQGTGLAPQHF. Here the CDR3 DNA reads TGCGCCAGCAGCCAAGGGACAGGCCTTGCGCCCCAGCATTTT.

The CDR3: CASSIDEREGHNEQFF. DNA of the CDR3: TGTGCCAGTAGTATAGATGAGCGGGAGGGCCACAATGAGCAGTTCTTC. This chain connects TRBV19 to TRBJ2-1, with 10 bases that match TRBD2. The CDR3 is 16 amino acids. The V gene's germline CDR1 is LNHDA and CDR2 SQIVND (reference sequence). V dropped 0 bases and J dropped 5; count of bases not matched to a gene: 4.

The V gene is TRBV5-1, the J gene TRBJ2-6; D ambiguous. V was clipped by 1 base and J by 0 bases, with 8 bases between them. Germline lookup yields CDR1 SGHRS and CDR2 YFSETQ. The CDR3 is made up of 16 amino acids. CDR3 amino acids: CASSLYINSGANVLTF. The CDR3 bases are TGCGCCAGCAGCTTGTATATAAACTCTGGGGCCAACGTCCTGACTTTC. Complete variable domain (other parts from reference TRBV5-1 and TRBJ2-6): KAGVTQTPRYLIKTRGQQVTLSCSPISGHRSVSWYQQTPGQGLQFLFEYFSETQRNKGNFPGRFSGRQFSNSRSEMNVSTLELGDSALYLCASSLYINSGANVLTFGAGSRLTVL.

The V and J genes are TRBV19 and TRBJ2-5, with 8 bases that match TRBD2. Germline assignment: CDR1 LNHDA and CDR2 SQIVND (reference sequence). The CDR3 consists of 15 residues. V lost 2 bases to trimming and J lost 4 bases; unmatched junction nucleotides: 6. CDR3: CASSITIRGGETQYF. DNA of the CDR3: TGTGCCAGTAGTATAACGATTCGGGGGGGAGAGACCCAGTACTTC.

The V and J genes are TRBV9 and TRBJ1-1, with D uncertain. Trimming pared 4 bases from V and 4 bases from J, leaving 23 bases between. Germline V gene sequence: CDR1 SGDLS, CDR2 YYNGEE. The CDR3 runs to 17 residues. In DNA, the CDR3 is TGTGCCAGCAGCACCTCCGTTCTTGGTGGACGGGGCACTGAAGCTTTCTTT. Protein: CASSTSVLGGRGTEAFF.

The chain combines TRBV18 with TRBJ2-1, with TRBD2 as a possible D gene (5 bases). The germline V gene encodes CDR1 KGHSH and CDR2 LQKENI. The germline V and J ends were trimmed by 2 bases and 8 bases, with 7 bases remaining between them. This CDR3 is 12 amino acids long. For the CDR3, the DNA is TGTGCCAGCTCACCAGCGGGTTATGAGCAGTTCTTC. Protein: CASSPAGYEQFF.

This rearrangement joins TRBV19 to TRBJ1-5; D unclear. Deletions cut 10 bases from V and 4 bases from J, with 14 bases between. The CDR3 totals 13 residues. Germline assignment: CDR1 LNHDA and CDR2 SQIVND (reference sequence). CDR3 nucleotides: TGTGCCACCGCCGGTACGATTAATCAGCCCCAGCATTTT. It translates to CATAGTINQPQHF.

This rearrangement joins TRBV29-1 to TRBJ1-1; D gene uncertain. This CDR3 spans 12 amino acids. The V gene's germline CDR1 is SQVTM and CDR2 ANQGSEA. V lost 4 bases and J lost 0, with 6 bases in between. CDR3 nucleotide sequence: TGCAGCGTTGTAAGAGTGAACACTGAAGCTTTCTTT. This gives the protein CSVVRVNTEAFF.

CDR3 loop: CASSLNSGGRYNEQFF. The CDR3 bases are TGTGCCAGCAGCTTGAATTCAGGGGGCCGTTACAATGAGCAGTTCTTC. The chain uses TRBV5-8 and TRBJ2-1; 8 bases match TRBD1. The trim removed 1 base at V and 4 bases at J, leaving 7 bases unmatched. Germline V gives CDR1 SGHTS, CDR2 YDEGEE. The CDR3 spans 16 residues.

The chain employs TRBV4-1 and TRBJ1-2, with a possible D match to TRBD1 (5 bases). V lost 5 bases and J 4 bases, leaving 17 bases between the germline ends. Germline CDR1 MGHRA, CDR2 YSYEKL. The CDR3 runs to 15 residues. Here the CDR3 reads CASSWKEGEGYGYTF. As DNA, the CDR3 is TGCGCCAGCAGCTGGAAAGAAGGGGAGGGCTATGGCTACACCTTC.

The chain has TRBV5-5 and TRBJ2-1, with D possibly matching TRBD2 (6 bases). CDR3 length equals 15 residues. CDR1 SGHKS and CDR2 YYEKEE come from the germline V gene (reference sequence). Deletions cut 3 bases from V and 6 bases from J, with 16 bases between. CDR3 residues: CASSSLTAEGNEQFF. The CDR3 bases are TGTGCCAGCAGCTCCTTGACAGCGGAGGGCAATGAGCAGTTCTTC.